Here is one T cell receptor beta chain with its context. Assay used: immunoSEQ multiplex PCR; TCRdb lists only in-frame clones, some missing. Of roughly 300,000 clones in the sample, 80% to 90% are singletons; the top ten hold 9.5% to 12%. The CDR3 runs 13 residues. The germline V and J ends were trimmed by 4 bases and 3 bases, with 10 bases remaining between them. Germline CDR1 reads MNHEY; CDR2 reads SVGEGT. The sample belongs to a study of Ad26.COV2.S vaccination and SARS-CoV-2 variants. Sample treatment: about 20 received Ad26.COV2.S at low or high dose, single or two shots; about five received placebo; per-sample allocation not given. The samples date from day 63 after the first vaccine or placebo injection. Recruitment in Boston yielded a donor of adult age, 18-55 years.

This specimen consisted of peripheral blood, obtained in a trial of Ad26.COV2.S vaccine versus placebo. This sequence originates from a person between 18 and 65 years old who received the Ad26.COV2.S COVID-19 vaccine or a placebo. The chain employs TRBV6-2 or TRBV6-3 and TRBJ2-7; either TRBD1 or TRBD2 may fit D (5 bases each). Written as DNA, the CDR3 is TGTGCCAGCAGTTGGGGCGGAGGCTACGAGCAGTACTTC. This translates into CASSWGGGYEQYF.